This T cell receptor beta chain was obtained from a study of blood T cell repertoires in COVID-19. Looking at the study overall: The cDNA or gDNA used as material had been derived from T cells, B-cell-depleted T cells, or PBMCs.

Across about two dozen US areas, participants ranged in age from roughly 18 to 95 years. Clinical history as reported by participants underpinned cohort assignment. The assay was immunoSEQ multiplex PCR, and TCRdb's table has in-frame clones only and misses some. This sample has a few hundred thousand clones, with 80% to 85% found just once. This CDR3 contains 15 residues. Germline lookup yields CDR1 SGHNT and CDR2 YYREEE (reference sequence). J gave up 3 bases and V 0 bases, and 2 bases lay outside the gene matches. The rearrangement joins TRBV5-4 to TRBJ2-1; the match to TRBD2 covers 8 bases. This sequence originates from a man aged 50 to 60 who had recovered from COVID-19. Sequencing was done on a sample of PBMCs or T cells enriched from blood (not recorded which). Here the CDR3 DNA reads TGTGCCAGCAGCTTGGTTACTAGCGGCTACAATGAGCAGTTCTTC. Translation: CASSLVTSGYNEQFF.